This TCR beta chain is drawn from a study of T-cell reconstitution after alpha-beta-depleted transplantation in children. The CDR3 spans 19 residues. V was clipped by 0 bases and J by 2 bases; unmatched bases: 10. CDR1 LGHNA and CDR2 YSLEER come from the germline V gene. Unique molecular identifiers were built into the TCRbeta library. A single record per CDR3 protein comes from TCRdb applying MiXCR to the PCR reads. The sample yields around 420,000 distinct CDR3 sequences, roughly 15% seen once. A single count supports this clonotype. The source of this sequence is a boy under three years old who had a stem cell transplant for Wiskott-Aldrich syndrome, so the T cells may come from the graft donor. V and J are TRBV4-3 and TRBJ2-1; 10 nucleotides align to TRBD2. The source was PBMCs, mostly from graft donor cells, collected 360 days after TCRalphabeta/CD19-depleted stem cell transplant. The CDR3 nucleotides are TGCGCCAGCAGCCAAGACTTCCTCCTAGCGGGAGACACCTACAATGAGCAGTTCTTC. Translated, it gives CASSQDFLLAGDTYNEQFF.